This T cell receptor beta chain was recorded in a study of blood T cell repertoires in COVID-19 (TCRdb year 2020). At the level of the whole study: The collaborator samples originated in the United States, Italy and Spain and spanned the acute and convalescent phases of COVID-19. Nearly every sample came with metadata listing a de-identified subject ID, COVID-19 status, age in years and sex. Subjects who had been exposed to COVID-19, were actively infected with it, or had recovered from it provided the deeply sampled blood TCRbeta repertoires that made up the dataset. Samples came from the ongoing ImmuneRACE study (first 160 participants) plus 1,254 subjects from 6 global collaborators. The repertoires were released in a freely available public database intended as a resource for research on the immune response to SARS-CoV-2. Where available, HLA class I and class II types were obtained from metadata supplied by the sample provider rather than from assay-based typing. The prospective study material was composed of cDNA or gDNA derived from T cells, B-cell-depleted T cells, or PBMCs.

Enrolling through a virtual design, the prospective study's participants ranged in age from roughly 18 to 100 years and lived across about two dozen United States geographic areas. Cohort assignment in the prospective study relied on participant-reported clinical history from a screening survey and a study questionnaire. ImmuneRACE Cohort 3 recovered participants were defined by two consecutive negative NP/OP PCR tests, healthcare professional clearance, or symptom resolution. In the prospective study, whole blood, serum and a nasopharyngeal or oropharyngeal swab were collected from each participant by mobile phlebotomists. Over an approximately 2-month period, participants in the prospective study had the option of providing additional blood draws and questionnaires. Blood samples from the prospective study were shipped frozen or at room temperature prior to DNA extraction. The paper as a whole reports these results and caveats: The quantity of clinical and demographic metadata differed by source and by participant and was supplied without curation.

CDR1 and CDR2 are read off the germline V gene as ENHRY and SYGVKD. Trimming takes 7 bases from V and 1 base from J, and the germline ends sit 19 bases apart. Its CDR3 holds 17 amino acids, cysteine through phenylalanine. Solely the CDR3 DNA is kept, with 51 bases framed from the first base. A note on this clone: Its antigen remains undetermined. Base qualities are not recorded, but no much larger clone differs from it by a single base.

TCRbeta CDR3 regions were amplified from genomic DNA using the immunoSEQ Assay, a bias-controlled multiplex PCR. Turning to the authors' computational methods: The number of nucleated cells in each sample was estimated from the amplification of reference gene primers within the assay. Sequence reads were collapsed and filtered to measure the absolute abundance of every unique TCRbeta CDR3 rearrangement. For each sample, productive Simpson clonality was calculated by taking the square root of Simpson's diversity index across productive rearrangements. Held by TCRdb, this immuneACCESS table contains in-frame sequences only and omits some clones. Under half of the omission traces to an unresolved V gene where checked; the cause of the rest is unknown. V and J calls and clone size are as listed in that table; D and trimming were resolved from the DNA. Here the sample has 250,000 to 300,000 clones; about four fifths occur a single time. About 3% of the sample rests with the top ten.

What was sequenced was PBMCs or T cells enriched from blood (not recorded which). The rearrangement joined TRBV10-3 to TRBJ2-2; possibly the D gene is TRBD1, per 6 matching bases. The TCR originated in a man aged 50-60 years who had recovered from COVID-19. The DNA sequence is TGTGCCATCACCCTGGAATCGAGGGGGAGGAACACCGGGGAGCTGTTTTTT. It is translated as CAITLESRGRNTGELFF.